This T cell receptor (beta chain) was retrieved from a study of T cell responses to AZD1222 COVID-19 vaccine. This CDR3 comprises 15 residues. Germline V gene sequence: CDR1 ENHRY, CDR2 SYGVKD. The germline V and J ends were trimmed by 0 bases and 6 bases, with 11 bases remaining between them. Profiling relied on immunoSEQ multiplex PCR, and the TCRdb table lists in-frame clones only, not all of them. The data hold about 92,000 clones, with roughly nine tenths observed a single time. This clonotype originated in an adult in good health. This rearrangement joins TRBV10-3 to TRBJ1-4; perhaps TRBD1 as D (6 bases). This specimen consisted of peripheral blood, obtained on day 0 of AZD1222 vaccination. CDR3 sequence (DNA): TGTGCCATCAGTGAGTCGCGGGGGCTTTATGAAAAACTGTTTTTT. It encodes CAISESRGLYEKLFF.